These 16 T cell receptor beta chains share one sample of origin, sequenced in a study of cytomegalovirus exposure and HLA in healthy donors. PCR used 60 Vbeta primers and 13 Jbeta primers. Libraries were prepared by immunoSEQ multiplex PCR; TCRdb keeps only in-frame clonotypes and omits some of them. The table records about 140,000 clones, about 84% of them present only once. The sequenced sample consisted of PBMCs. These receptors were collected from a man in his fifties or sixties in good health and CMV-seronegative.

In its sample, this clone was seen a few times. The chain employs TRBV6-6 and TRBJ2-7; 13 nucleotides agree with TRBD2. The CDR3 runs 16 residues. The V segment lost 6 bases and the J segment 5 bases; nucleotides outside the gene matches: 10. Per the germline V gene, CDR1 is MNHNY and CDR2 is SVGAGI (reference sequence). The CDR3 DNA follows: TGTGCCAGCAGATTAATTGGACTAGCGGGGGCGGACGAGCAGTACTTC. Translation: CASRLIGLAGADEQYF.

The gene calls are TRBV18 and TRBJ2-2, with D perhaps matching TRBD2 (5 bases). Looked up from germline, CDR1 is KGHSH and CDR2 is LQKENI. CDR3 length: 14 residues. Trimming cost V 4 bases and J 4 bases, with 10 bases left between them. The CDR3 here is CASSQREFTGELFF. CDR3 DNA sequence: TGTGCCAGCTCACAACGGGAATTCACCGGGGAGCTGTTTTTT. The full variable domain, its missing parts supplied by reference TRBV18 and TRBJ2-2, is NAGVMQNPRHLVRRRGQEARLRCSPMKGHSHVYWYRQLPEEGLKFMVYLQKENIIDESGMPKERFSAEFPKEGPSILRIQQVVRGDSAAYFCASSQREFTGELFFGEGSRLTVL.

The chain links TRBV5-1 to TRBJ2-3, with a possible D match to TRBD1 (5 bases). Between the trimmed V and J ends, which lost 2 bases and 0 bases, there was a span of 10 bases. Per germline, CDR1 SGHRS and CDR2 YFSETQ. The CDR3 has 15 amino acids. CDR3 in amino acids: CASSFRWGSTDTQYF. The CDR3 nucleotides are TGCGCCAGCAGCTTTCGCTGGGGCAGCACAGATACGCAGTATTTT.

J is TRBJ2-1 and V is TRBV30, with 9 positions matching TRBD2. The CDR3 totals 17 residues. Losses at the gene ends were 7 bases for V and 2 bases for J; bases not matched to a gene: 15. Germline V gives CDR1 GTSNPN, CDR2 SVGIG (reference sequence). In DNA form, the CDR3 reads TGTGCCTATACGACGGGCGGGGGGGCCCCCACCTACAATGAGCAGTTCTTC. Amino acids: CAYTTGGGAPTYNEQFF.

This chain uses TRBV18 with TRBJ2-7; D gene unclear. CDR3 length equals 12 residues. Germline assignment: CDR1 KGHSH and CDR2 LQKENI. The V and J ends lost 2 bases and 5 bases respectively, with 7 bases between them. CDR3 sequence reads: CASSPGEDEQYF. CDR3 coding DNA: TGTGCCAGCTCACCAGGAGAGGACGAGCAGTACTTC.

The chain joins TRBV10-3 to TRBJ2-7; the match to TRBD1 covers 10 bases. This CDR3 has 12 residues. Germline loops: CDR1 ENHRY, CDR2 SYGVKD. Losses at the gene ends were 10 bases for V and 5 bases for J; bases not matched to a gene: 5. The CDR3 bases are TGTGCCACCTCCGGGACAGGGGACGAGCAGTACTTC. Protein sequence: CATSGTGDEQYF.

The genes are TRBV6-1 and TRBJ1-4, with 7 bases fitting TRBD1. The germline CDR1 and CDR2 sequences are MNHNS and SASEGT. The CDR3 has 14 amino acids. V trimming: 5 bases; J trimming: 5 bases; junction bases outside the gene matches: 5. CDR3 amino acids: CASSRQGTNEKLFF. The CDR3 nucleotides are TGTGCCAGCAGTAGACAGGGTACCAATGAAAAACTGTTTTTT.

The chain joins TRBV27 to TRBJ2-3; the match to TRBD1 covers 8 bases. V was clipped by 10 bases and J by 1 base; unmatched bases: 7. This CDR3 has 14 amino acids. Per germline, CDR1 MNHEY and CDR2 SMNVEV (reference sequence). CDR3 in amino acids: CATAPDRGTDTQYF. Here the CDR3 DNA reads TGTGCCACCGCACCGGACAGGGGCACAGATACGCAGTATTTT.

A word on this clone: Other DNA sequences in the same sample also yield this CDR3. This chain links TRBV2 with TRBJ1-1; 7 positions match TRBD1. This CDR3 region has 12 residues. The V gene end was trimmed by 9 bases and the J gene end by 7 bases; junction bases not matched to a gene: 8. Germline V gene sequence: CDR1 SNHLY, CDR2 FYNNEI. CDR3 amino acids: CARITRDSEAFF. The CDR3 DNA is TGTGCCAGGATTACGAGGGACAGTGAAGCTTTCTTT. Full variable domain (missing parts from reference TRBV2 and TRBJ1-1): EPEVTQTPSHQVTQMGQEVILRCVPISNHLYFYWYRQILGQKVEFLVSFYNNEISEKSEIFDDQFSVERPDGSNFTLKIRSTKLEDSAMYFCARITRDSEAFFGQGTRLTVV.

The J gene is TRBJ1-4, the V gene TRBV5-4; 8 positions match TRBD1. Per the germline V gene, CDR1 is SGHNT and CDR2 is YYREEE (reference sequence). This CDR3 has 14 residues. The J segment lost 10 bases and the V segment lost 0 bases, leaving 5 bases of the junction unmatched. The CDR3 DNA follows: TGTGCCAGCAGCTTGGAGACAGGGGTCGGAAAACTGTTTTTT. Residues: CASSLETGVGKLFF.

This clone has just one count. The V gene is TRBV6-1, the J gene TRBJ1-1; no clear D. CDR3 length: 12 residues. Germline V gives CDR1 MNHNS, CDR2 SASEGT. V dropped 1 base and J dropped 11 bases, with 11 bases sitting between them. The CDR3 is CASSEESFAAFF. The CDR3 region has the DNA TGTGCCAGCAGTGAAGAGAGTTTTGCGGCTTTCTTT.

The chain employs TRBV19 and TRBJ1-2; D remains unclear. The CDR3 is made up of 13 amino acids. V lost 4 bases and J lost 3, with 9 bases in between. CDR1 LNHDA and CDR2 SQIVND come from the germline V gene (reference sequence). DNA of the CDR3: TGTGCCAGTAGTAGGACGCGGGACTATGGCTACACCTTC. Translated, it gives CASSRTRDYGYTF.

This chain uses TRBV30 with TRBJ1-2; a possible D gene is TRBD1 (6 bases). Germline CDR1 is GTSNPN and CDR2 is SVGIG (reference sequence). V gave up 3 bases and J gave up 4 bases, with 9 bases separating them. This CDR3 is built from 12 residues. CDR3 DNA: TGTGCCTGGAGGAAGGACAGCTATGGCTACACCTTC. Protein: CAWRKDSYGYTF.

This sequence joins TRBV9 and TRBJ2-3, with TRBD2 as a possible D gene (6 bases). Germline lookup yields CDR1 SGDLS and CDR2 YYNGEE. The CDR3 is 14 amino acids. Trimming left V 0 bases short and J 3 bases short, with 8 bases between. CDR3 region: CASSVVEGTDTQYF. The CDR3 coding sequence is TGTGCCAGCAGCGTAGTGGAGGGGACAGATACGCAGTATTTT. The whole variable domain, remainder taken from reference TRBV9 and TRBJ2-3, is DSGVTQTPKHLITATGQRVTLRCSPRSGDLSVYWYQQSLDQGLQFLIQYYNGEERAKGNILERFSAQQFPDLHSELNLSSLELGDSALYFCASSVVEGTDTQYFGPGTRLTVL.

The sample holds a few counts of this clone. The chain recombines TRBV7-3 with TRBJ2-3, with D tentatively TRBD2 (6 bases). The CDR3 length is 18 residues. The V end was cut by 5 bases, the J end by 0 bases, with 21 bases between. Germline V gene sequence: CDR1 SGHTA, CDR2 FQGTGA. The CDR3 DNA sequence: TGTGCCAGCAGCCCCCAGAGAAGGAGGGGTGGAAGCACAGATACGCAGTATTTT. This gives the protein CASSPQRRRGGSTDTQYF. The entire variable domain, with the rest obtained from reference TRBV7-3 and TRBJ2-3, is as follows: GAGVSQTPSNKVTEKGKYVELRCDPISGHTALYWYRQSLGQGPEFLIYFQGTGAADDSGLPNDRFFAVRPEGSVSTLKIQRTERGDSAVYLCASSPQRRRGGSTDTQYFGPGTRLTVL.

This chain connects TRBV30 to TRBJ1-5; D possibly corresponds to TRBD1 (5 bases). The CDR3 has 14 amino acids. V was shortened by 3 bases and J by 5 bases, with 14 bases between the two germline ends. Per germline, CDR1 GTSNPN and CDR2 SVGIG (reference sequence). CDR3 residues: CAWSPPGQDQPQHF. For the CDR3, the DNA is TGTGCCTGGAGCCCCCCAGGGCAGGATCAGCCCCAGCATTTT.